This T cell receptor beta chain derives from a study of response to subunit inactivated influenza vaccine. Overall study results and limits: It was suggested by the authors that few new T cells are recruited by each seasonal influenza vaccination.

Many counts were recorded for this clonotype. Its antigen is unidentified. Trimming left V 3 bases short and J 9 bases short, with 11 bases between. This CDR3 spans 13 amino acids. Germline CDR1 and CDR2: SGHVS and FNYEAQ. TCRdb reprocessed the RT-PCR reads with MiXCR, giving one entry per CDR3 protein. The sample holds fewer than 750,000 distinct CDR3 sequences, approximately 14% seen once. The chain links TRBV7-6 to TRBJ2-2, with D tentatively TRBD1 (5 bases). This receptor was identified in a man aged 45 to 65 who received an inactivated influenza vaccine. The sample was PBMCs from blood, taken 11 to 12 days after vaccination. CDR3 bases: TGTGCCAGCAGCTTGGGCCCAGGGCGGGAGCTGTTTTTT. Protein: CASSLGPGRELFF.